A selection of T cell receptor beta chains follows, all from one sample in a study of blood T cell repertoires in COVID-19. Using immunoSEQ multiplex PCR, the repertoire was profiled, and TCRdb retains in-frame clones only, with some absent. The profile shows around 200,000 clones, less than 80% of them singletons. The sequencing input was peripheral blood. Receptor source: a woman aged 50 to 65 with acute or convalescent COVID-19. The CDR3 runs from the conserved cysteine through the conserved F or W. D genes are given only for firm matches. Where a row states a size, it is once, few, many or the class of an expanded clone; other rows omit it.

j_call d_call clone_size v_call cdr3_aa cdr3_nt
TRBJ1-4 . . TRBV19 CASRPIRQSGVEKLFF TGTGCCAGTAGACCAATCCGACAGTCTGGGGTAGAAAAACTGTTTTTT
TRBJ1-3 TRBD1 . TRBV10-2 CASSETRQGATGNTIYF TGCGCCAGCAGTGAGACGAGACAGGGGGCAACTGGAAACACCATATATTTT
TRBJ1-2 TRBD1 . TRBV28 CASSLGDRASYGYTF TGTGCCAGCAGTTTAGGGGACAGGGCAAGCTATGGCTACACCTTC
TRBJ2-7 . . TRBV12-1 CASSFPIAGTYEQYF TGTGCCAGCAGCTTTCCCATCGCCGGGACCTACGAGCAGTACTTC
TRBJ2-3 . . TRBV19 CASSMRARADTQYF TGTGCCAGTAGTATGAGAGCCAGGGCCGATACGCAGTATTTT
TRBJ2-7 . . TRBV30 CAWSVRSQRTYEQYF TGTGCCTGGAGTGTACGATCACAGCGGACCTACGAGCAGTACTTC
TRBJ1-4 TRBD1 . TRBV6-5 CASSSGDRVTNEKLFF TGTGCCAGCAGTTCAGGGGACAGGGTTACTAATGAAAAACTGTTTTTT
TRBJ1-1 . . TRBV10-3 CAISELGGRVNTEAFF TGTGCCATCAGTGAGTTGGGGGGGCGGGTGAACACTGAAGCTTTCTTT
TRBJ1-5 . . TRBV7-2 CASSLRQTNQPQHF TGTGCCAGCAGCCTCCGACAGACCAATCAGCCCCAGCATTTT
TRBJ2-7 TRBD1 . TRBV11-3 CASSLRDRPYEQYF TGTGCCAGCAGCTTGAGGGACAGACCCTACGAGCAGTACTTC
TRBJ2-7 TRBD2 once TRBV7-8 CASSSFSGSGAYEQYF TGTGCCAGCAGCTCCTTTAGCGGGAGTGGTGCCTACGAGCAGTACTTC
TRBJ1-5 TRBD1 . TRBV15 CATSLPGQGARPQHF TGTGCCACCTCATTACCGGGACAGGGCGCGAGGCCCCAGCATTTT
TRBJ2-7 . . TRBV27 CASSRRVGEFEYF TGTGCCAGCAGTCGAAGAGTCGGGGAATTCGAGTACTTC
TRBJ2-1 TRBD2 . TRBV30 CAWSAGTSGRYEQFF TGTGCCTGGAGTGCCGGGACTAGCGGGAGGTATGAGCAGTTCTTC
TRBJ2-1 TRBD2 . TRBV6-6 CASSDPGGLVAEQFF TGTGCCAGCAGTGACCCGGGGGGTCTAGTAGCTGAGCAGTTCTTC
TRBJ2-6 . . TRBV7-2 CASSLGTAGANVLTF TGTGCCAGCAGCTTAGGGACAGCTGGGGCCAACGTCCTGACTTTC
TRBJ1-1 . . TRBV18 CASSTQANTEAFF TGTGCCAGCTCAACCCAGGCGAACACTGAAGCTTTCTTT
TRBJ1-2 TRBD1 . TRBV18 CASSPPGTVYGYTF TGTGCCAGCTCACCACCCGGGACAGTCTATGGCTACACCTTC
TRBJ1-4 . . TRBV10-3 CAISESAGERKLFF TGTGCCATCAGTGAGTCAGCGGGGGAGCGGAAACTGTTTTTT
TRBJ2-1 . . TRBV5-1 CASSPLDRGSSYNEQFF TGCGCCAGCAGCCCGCTTGATCGGGGGAGCTCCTACAATGAGCAGTTCTTC
TRBJ2-5 . once TRBV28 CASNREETQYF TGTGCCAGTAACAGGGAAGAGACCCAGTACTTC
TRBJ2-1 . . TRBV5-1 CASSNYPSNEQFF TGCGCCAGCAGTAACTACCCATCCAATGAGCAGTTCTTC
TRBJ2-7 . . TRBV27 CASSATSRRDYEQYF TGTGCCAGCAGTGCAACTAGCCGGAGGGATTACGAGCAGTACTTC
TRBJ1-5 TRBD1 . TRBV19 CASSIRGSQPQHF TGTGCCAGTAGCATCAGGGGGTCGCAGCCCCAGCATTTT
TRBJ1-1 . few TRBV5-3 CARSFLTRHTEAFF TGTGCCAGAAGCTTCCTGACACGGCACACTGAAGCTTTCTTT
TRBJ2-7 . . TRBV6-2/TRBV6-3 CASSITGLEQYF TGTGCCAGCAGTATTACAGGGCTCGAGCAGTACTTC
TRBJ2-4 . . TRBV6-2/TRBV6-3 CASSRGGENIQYF TGTGCCAGCAGTCGAGGAGGGGAAAACATTCAGTACTTC
TRBJ1-2 TRBD1 . TRBV18 CASSRSGGAEVEGYTF TGTGCCAGCTCACGCTCAGGGGGCGCGGAGGTAGAAGGCTACACCTTC
TRBJ2-7 TRBD1 . TRBV10-3 CAIGSTGQGLREQYF TGTGCCATTGGGTCAACGGGACAGGGTTTGCGCGAGCAGTACTTC
TRBJ2-3 TRBD1 few TRBV5-6 CASSLTGGHDSDTQYF TGTGCCAGCAGCTTGACAGGGGGCCATGACTCAGATACGCAGTATTTT
TRBJ1-1 TRBD1 once TRBV12-5 CASGPKQGAVGTEAFF TGTGCTAGTGGCCCGAAACAGGGGGCTGTTGGCACTGAAGCTTTCTTT
TRBJ1-6 TRBD1 . TRBV6-5 CASARDSAYNSPLHF TGTGCCAGCGCCCGGGACAGCGCCTATAATTCACCCCTCCACTTT
TRBJ1-2 . . TRBV2 CASSAGSGVYGYTF TGTGCCAGCAGTGCGGGTAGCGGAGTCTATGGCTACACCTTC
TRBJ2-7 . . TRBV28 CASANSGSSYEQYF TGTGCCAGCGCCAATTCAGGTAGCTCCTACGAGCAGTACTTC
TRBJ2-5 . . TRBV6-2/TRBV6-3 CASSSITGEWIKTQYF TGTGCCAGCAGTTCAATAACGGGGGAATGGATAAAGACCCAGTACTTC
TRBJ1-5 . few TRBV15 CATSRGSWSGSNQPQHF TGTGCCACCAGCAGGGGGAGCTGGTCGGGGAGCAATCAGCCCCAGCATTTT
TRBJ1-5 . . TRBV12-5 CASGLVAGYSNQPQHF TGTGCTAGTGGTTTGGTTGCGGGTTATAGCAATCAGCCCCAGCATTTT
TRBJ2-3 TRBD2 . TRBV27 CASSPRGLAGDTQYF TGTGCCAGCAGTCCCCGAGGACTAGCCGGGGATACGCAGTATTTT
TRBJ2-4 . few TRBV7-2 CASSLAYPGQFLAKNIQYF TGTGCCAGCAGCTTAGCGTACCCCGGACAGTTCTTAGCCAAAAACATTCAGTACTTC
TRBJ2-7 . . TRBV5-5 CASRSPGSYEQYF TGTGCCAGCAGGAGCCCTGGGAGTTACGAGCAGTACTTC
TRBJ2-7 . . TRBV19 CASSIPGEGGEQYF TGTGCCAGTAGTATTCCCGGGGAAGGGGGCGAGCAGTACTTC
TRBJ2-7 TRBD1 . TRBV5-5 CASSRDRDGYEQYF TGTGCCAGCAGCCGGGACAGGGACGGCTACGAGCAGTACTTC
TRBJ1-1 . . TRBV18 CASSPMGGNTEAFF TGTGCCAGCTCACCTATGGGGGGGAACACTGAAGCTTTCTTT
TRBJ2-5 TRBD1 . TRBV19 CASSIRQGTQETQYF TGTGCCAGTAGTATCCGACAGGGGACCCAAGAGACCCAGTACTTC
TRBJ2-5 . . TRBV19 CASSTRQGQQETQYF TGTGCCAGTAGTACTAGACAAGGACAGCAAGAGACCCAGTACTTC
TRBJ1-2 TRBD1 few TRBV5-6 CASSFWGRDRAKGYTF TGTGCCAGCAGCTTCTGGGGCCGGGACAGGGCTAAAGGCTACACCTTC
TRBJ2-1 TRBD2 . TRBV28 CASSLQVLAGGPSEQFF TGTGCCAGCAGTTTACAGGTACTAGCGGGGGGGCCTAGTGAGCAGTTCTTC
TRBJ2-7 . . TRBV19 CASKSGTSYEQYF TGTGCCAGTAAGTCAGGGACTTCCTACGAGCAGTACTTC
TRBJ2-6 . . TRBV6-2/TRBV6-3 CASSKEEGANVLTF TGTGCCAGCAGTAAGGAGGAGGGGGCCAACGTCCTGACTTTC
TRBJ2-2 . . TRBV5-1 CASSLARDSITGELFF TGCGCCAGCAGCTTGGCCCGGGACTCGATCACCGGGGAGCTGTTTTTT
TRBJ2-7 . once TRBV3-1/TRBV3-2 CASSQGFVASYEQYF TGTGCCAGCAGCCAAGGGTTCGTGGCATCCTACGAGCAGTACTTC
TRBJ2-7 . . TRBV6-5 CASSSTYEQYF TGTGCCAGCAGTTCCACCTACGAGCAGTACTTC
TRBJ1-5 . . TRBV19 CASSRGGRRVSGEPQHF TGTGCCAGTAGTAGGGGGGGGCGCCGTGTTAGTGGGGAGCCCCAGCATTTT
TRBJ2-7 . once TRBV2 CASKDFYEQYF TGTGCCAGCAAGGACTTCTACGAGCAGTACTTC
TRBJ2-3 TRBD2 . TRBV3-1/TRBV3-2 CASSRLAGGLADTQYF TGTGCCAGCAGCCGACTAGCGGGGGGGCTGGCAGATACGCAGTATTTT
TRBJ2-2 . . TRBV7-6 CASSLESRLRGGELFF TGTGCCAGCAGCTTAGAATCGCGGCTCAGGGGCGGGGAGCTGTTTTTT
TRBJ1-2 . . TRBV15 CATSRDRTSQKGGYTF TGTGCCACCAGCAGAGACCGGACATCCCAAAAAGGAGGCTACACCTTC
TRBJ1-1 . once TRBV18 CASSPQANTEAFF TGTGCCAGCTCACCGCAGGCCAACACTGAAGCTTTCTTT
TRBJ1-5 TRBD1 . TRBV2 CASRGGQVSNQPQHF TGTGCCAGCAGGGGGGGACAGGTTAGCAATCAGCCCCAGCATTTT